The rows below give T cell receptor beta chains drawn from one sample of a study of identical twins. TCRdb ran MiXCR on the 5' RACE reads and lists one entry per CDR3 protein. The data contain roughly 1,500,000 distinct CDR3 sequences, more than 30% of them singletons. The sequenced material came from cord blood. The source is a newborn girl in good health. The CDR3 runs from the conserved cysteine through the conserved F or W. A D gene is named only where the DNA matches it firmly. Size is omitted from some rows. Given values are once, few, many or a class for expanded clones.

TRBD2	TRBV20-1	TRBJ2-7	many	CSASPGTSGSYEQYF	TGCAGTGCTAGCCCCGGGACTAGCGGGAGTTACGAGCAGTACTTC
-	TRBV28	TRBJ1-5	-	CASSPRPTGFNQPQHF	TGTGCCAGCAGCCCGAGGCCTACAGGGTTTAATCAGCCCCAGCATTTT
-	TRBV24-1	TRBJ2-1	few	CATSDFVGGSYNEQFF	TGTGCCACCAGTGATTTTGTAGGGGGCTCCTACAATGAGCAGTTCTTC
TRBD1	TRBV29-1	TRBJ1-2	few	CSVARIQGASGYTF	TGCAGCGTTGCCCGGATACAGGGGGCTAGTGGCTACACCTTC
TRBD2	TRBV3-1	TRBJ2-4	-	CASSQDRSGRARAKNIQYF	TGTGCCAGCAGCCAAGATAGGAGCGGGAGGGCCAGGGCCAAAAACATTCAGTACTTC
-	TRBV5-4	TRBJ2-5	few	CASSLGRAVGYQETQYF	TGTGCCAGCAGCTTGGGTCGGGCAGTTGGGTACCAAGAGACCCAGTACTTC
-	TRBV20-1	TRBJ2-1	few	CSARDLRRNEQFF	TGCAGTGCTAGAGACCTAAGGCGAAATGAGCAGTTCTTC
-	TRBV20-1	TRBJ2-3	few	CSAKLADTQYF	TGCAGTGCGAAACTGGCGGATACGCAGTATTTT
TRBD2	TRBV24-1	TRBJ2-5	many	CATSGVGTSGPQETQYF	TGTGCCACCAGTGGTGTCGGGACTAGCGGGCCCCAAGAGACCCAGTACTTC
-	TRBV25-1	TRBJ2-7	-	CASSERHYEQYF	TGTGCCAGCAGTGAAAGACACTACGAGCAGTACTTC
TRBD1	TRBV6-5	TRBJ2-7	-	CASSRGQVEQYF	TGTGCCAGCAGTCGAGGACAGGTCGAGCAGTACTTC
TRBD1	TRBV29-1	TRBJ2-1	-	CSVLQGVINEQFF	TGCAGCGTCCTACAGGGGGTGATCAATGAGCAGTTCTTC
TRBD2	TRBV9	TRBJ2-7	few	CASSKSGAYEQYF	TGTGCCAGCAGCAAGAGCGGGGCCTACGAGCAGTACTTC
TRBD1	TRBV27	TRBJ1-2	few	CASSKQGGGYTF	TGTGCCAGCAGCAAACAGGGGGGTGGCTACACCTTC
-	TRBV6-1	TRBJ2-7	-	CASSELHYEQYF	TGTGCCAGCAGTGAACTGCACTACGAGCAGTACTTC
TRBD2	TRBV6-2/TRBV6-3	TRBJ2-7	-	CASRHGLLAGDYNEQYF	TGTGCCAGCAGACACGGGCTACTAGCGGGGGACTACAATGAGCAGTACTTC
-	TRBV18	TRBJ2-7	-	CASSPYDGNPYEQYF	TGTGCCAGCTCACCATATGACGGGAACCCCTACGAGCAGTACTTC
-	TRBV20-1	TRBJ2-5	-	CSARKVKGTARQETQYF	TGCAGTGCTAGGAAGGTCAAGGGGACTGCGAGACAAGAGACCCAGTACTTC
-	TRBV20-1	TRBJ1-5	-	CSARRPGGNQPQHF	TGCAGTGCTAGACGGCCAGGAGGCAATCAGCCCCAGCATTTT
TRBD1	TRBV20-1	TRBJ2-7	-	CSARPTYRDRAYEQYF	TGCAGTGCTAGGCCCACTTACCGGGACAGAGCCTACGAGCAGTACTTC
TRBD1	TRBV19	TRBJ2-5	-	CASSINRGQETQYF	TGTGCCAGTAGTATAAACAGGGGGCAAGAGACCCAGTACTTC
TRBD2	TRBV19	TRBJ2-1	-	CASTDRGGSYNEQFF	TGTGCCAGTACCGATCGGGGGGGCTCCTACAATGAGCAGTTCTTC
TRBD1	TRBV7-2	TRBJ1-1	few	CASSSGQAGTEAFF	TGTGCCAGCAGCTCGGGACAGGCGGGCACTGAAGCTTTCTTT